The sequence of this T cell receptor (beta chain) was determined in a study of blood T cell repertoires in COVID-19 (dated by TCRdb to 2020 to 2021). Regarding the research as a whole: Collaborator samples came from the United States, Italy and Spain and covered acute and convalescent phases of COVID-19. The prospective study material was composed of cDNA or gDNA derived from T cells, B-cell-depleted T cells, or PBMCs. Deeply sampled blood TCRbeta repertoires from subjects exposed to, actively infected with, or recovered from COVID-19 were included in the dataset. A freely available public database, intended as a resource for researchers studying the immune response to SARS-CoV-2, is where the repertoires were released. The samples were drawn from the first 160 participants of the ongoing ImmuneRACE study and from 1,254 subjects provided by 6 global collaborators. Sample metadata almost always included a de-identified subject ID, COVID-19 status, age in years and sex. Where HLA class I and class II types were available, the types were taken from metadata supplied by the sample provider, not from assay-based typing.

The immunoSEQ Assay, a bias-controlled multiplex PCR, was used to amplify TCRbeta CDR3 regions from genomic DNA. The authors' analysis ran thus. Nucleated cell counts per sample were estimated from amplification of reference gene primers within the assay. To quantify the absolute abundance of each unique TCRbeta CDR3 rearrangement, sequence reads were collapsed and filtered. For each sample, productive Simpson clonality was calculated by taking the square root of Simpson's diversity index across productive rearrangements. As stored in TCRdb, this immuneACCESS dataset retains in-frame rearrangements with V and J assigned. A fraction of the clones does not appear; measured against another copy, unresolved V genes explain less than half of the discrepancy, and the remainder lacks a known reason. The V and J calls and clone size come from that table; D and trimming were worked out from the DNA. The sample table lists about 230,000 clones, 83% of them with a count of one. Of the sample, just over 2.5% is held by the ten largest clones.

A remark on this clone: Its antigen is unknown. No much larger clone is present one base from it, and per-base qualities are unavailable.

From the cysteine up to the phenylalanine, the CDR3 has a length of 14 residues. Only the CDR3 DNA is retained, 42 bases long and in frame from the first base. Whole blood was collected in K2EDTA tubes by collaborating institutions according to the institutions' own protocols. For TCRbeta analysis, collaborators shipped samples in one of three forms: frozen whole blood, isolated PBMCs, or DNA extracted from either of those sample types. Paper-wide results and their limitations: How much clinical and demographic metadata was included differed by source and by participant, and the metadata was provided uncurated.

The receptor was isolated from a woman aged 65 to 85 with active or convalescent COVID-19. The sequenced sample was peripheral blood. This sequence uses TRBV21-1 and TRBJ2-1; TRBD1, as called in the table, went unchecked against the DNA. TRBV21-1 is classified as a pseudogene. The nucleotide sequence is TGTGCCAGCAGGGGTAGGGGTCAAACAAATGAGCAGTTCTTC. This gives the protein CASRGRGQTNEQFF.